The rows below give T cell receptor beta chains drawn from one sample of a study of shared clonotypes between healthy human individuals. Generated by immunoSEQ multiplex PCR, the TCRdb table keeps only in-frame clones and is missing some. The profile covers about 690,000 clones, with roughly 91% appearing a single time and 34% taken by the ten largest. Material: memory CD8+ T cells from PBMCs. All receptors come from a man between 18 and 29 years old in good health. Some clones in this sample may be carry-over from other donors' samples. The CDR3 runs from the conserved cysteine through the conserved F or W.

>TRBJ1-1|TRBV12-5
CASGLDRNTEAFF
>TRBJ1-5|TRBV11-2
CASSLGVFSNQPQHF
>TRBJ1-5|TRBV2
CASEPWTVADQPQHF
>TRBJ1-1|TRBV11-2
CASSPGRPLGLTTEAFF
>TRBJ2-1|TRBV28
CASSAQGNEQFF
>TRBJ2-1|TRBV6-4
CASSDWLAGEQFF
>TRBJ2-7|TRBV10-3
CAISDIDLAGSSYEQYF
>TRBJ2-1|TRBV27
CASSLYTGGPGSYNEQFF
>TRBJ1-5|TRBV5-1
CASSLDEGPGNIGNQPQHF
>TRBJ1-5|TRBV9
CASSPTGNQPQHF
>TRBJ2-6|TRBV27
CASPSPGTALSGANVLTF
>TRBJ1-1|TRBV7-9
CASSLGANTEAFF
>TRBJ1-3|TRBV19
CASRRSGITLGNTIYF
>TRBJ2-1|TRBV27
CASSFLPSATSGRAGEQFF
>TRBJ2-7|TRBV4-1
CASADRDYEQYF
>TRBJ1-1|TRBV5-4
CASSLPWTGDWRNTEAFF
>TRBJ1-2|TRBV7-2
CASSPRLQIAGYGYTF
>TRBJ1-2|TRBV30
CAWSGWTDSNYGYTF
>TRBJ2-1|TRBV19
CASSIPTGFYNEQFF
>TRBJ1-2|TRBV27
CASSPPGPHVGYTF
>TRBJ2-7|TRBV27
CASRQKTVQVFYEQYF
>TRBJ2-3|TRBV15
CATRLERLAGDTDTQYF
>TRBJ2-1|TRBV7-9
CASSLTAGRRHNEQFF
>TRBJ1-5|TRBV28
CASSIETPRGPQHF
>TRBJ1-1|TRBV5-5
CASSLAKNTEAFF
>TRBJ1-1|TRBV7-8
CASSLLPGREAEAFF
>TRBJ1-1|TRBV6-1
CASRSRDGTEAFF
>TRBJ2-7|TRBV19
CASGSSYEQYF
>TRBJ2-4|TRBV14
CASSQLITGDREGNIQYF
>TRBJ2-1|TRBV10-1
CASSESLVGRLSFGEQFF
>TRBJ2-1|TRBV7-3
CASSEGLATYNEQFF
>TRBJ2-2|TRBV9
CASSVGGRASGELFF
>TRBJ2-6|TRBV6-5
CASSPQGANVLTF
>TRBJ2-7|TRBV10-3
CAISDRDRVSYEQYF
>TRBJ1-1|TRBV18
CASSPQDLNTEAFF
>TRBJ2-5|TRBV28
CASSLGTSGRGPQETQYF
>TRBJ1-4|TRBV4-3
CASSRLDSPNEKLFF
>TRBJ1-1|TRBV28
CASSLGGLTEAFF
>TRBJ2-3|TRBV27
CASSLRQIWGTDTQYF
>TRBJ2-1|TRBV13
CASSLWDQQFF
>TRBJ2-7|TRBV19
CASSIEASPTYEQYF
>TRBJ2-1|TRBV7-9
CASSLRRGRREQFF
>TRBJ2-7|TRBV15
CATSSGRSSYEQYF
>TRBJ1-6|TRBV7-9
CASSPAASYNSPLHF
>TRBJ1-1|TRBV7-8
CASSLVARTEAFF
>TRBJ2-7|TRBV7-9
CASGAAGYEQYF
>.|TRBV29-1
CSVVGGQGYEQYF
>TRBJ2-2|TRBV6-5
CATGLLPLSSGELFF
>TRBJ2-1|TRBV5-5
CASSLSGRADEQFF
>TRBJ2-1|TRBV7-2
CASCKGSYNEQFF
>TRBJ1-1|TRBV6-1
CASSKGGMAFF